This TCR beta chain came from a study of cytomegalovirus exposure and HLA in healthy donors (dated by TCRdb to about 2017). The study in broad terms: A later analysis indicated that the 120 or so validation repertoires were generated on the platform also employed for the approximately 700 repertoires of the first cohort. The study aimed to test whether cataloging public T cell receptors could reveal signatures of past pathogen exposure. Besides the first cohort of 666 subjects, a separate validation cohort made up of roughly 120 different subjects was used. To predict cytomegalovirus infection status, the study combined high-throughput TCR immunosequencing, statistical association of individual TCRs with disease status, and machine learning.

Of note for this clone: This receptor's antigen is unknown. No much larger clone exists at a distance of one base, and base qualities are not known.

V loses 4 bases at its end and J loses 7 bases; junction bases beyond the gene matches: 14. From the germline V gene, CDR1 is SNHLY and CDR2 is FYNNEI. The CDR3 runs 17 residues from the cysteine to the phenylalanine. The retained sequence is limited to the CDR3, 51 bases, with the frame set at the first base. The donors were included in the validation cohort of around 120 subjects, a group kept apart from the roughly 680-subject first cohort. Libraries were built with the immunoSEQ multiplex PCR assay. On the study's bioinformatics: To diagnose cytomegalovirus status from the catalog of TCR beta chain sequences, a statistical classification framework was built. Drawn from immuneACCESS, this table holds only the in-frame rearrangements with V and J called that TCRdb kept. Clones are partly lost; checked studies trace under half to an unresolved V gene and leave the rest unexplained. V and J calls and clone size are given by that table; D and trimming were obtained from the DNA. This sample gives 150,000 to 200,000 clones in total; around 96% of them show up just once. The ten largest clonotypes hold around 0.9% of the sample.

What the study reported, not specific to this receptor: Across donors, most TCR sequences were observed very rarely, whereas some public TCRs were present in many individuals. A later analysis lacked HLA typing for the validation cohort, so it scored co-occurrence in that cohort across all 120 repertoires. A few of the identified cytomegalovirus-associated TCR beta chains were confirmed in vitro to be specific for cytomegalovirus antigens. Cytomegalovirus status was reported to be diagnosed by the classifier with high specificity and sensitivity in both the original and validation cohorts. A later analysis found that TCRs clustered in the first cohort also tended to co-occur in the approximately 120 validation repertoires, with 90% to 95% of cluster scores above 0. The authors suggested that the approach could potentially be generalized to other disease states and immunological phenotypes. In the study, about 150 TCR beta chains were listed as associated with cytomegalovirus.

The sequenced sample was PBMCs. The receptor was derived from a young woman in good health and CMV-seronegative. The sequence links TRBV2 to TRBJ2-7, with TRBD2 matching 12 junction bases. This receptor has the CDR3 CASSVHPTSGGTGEQYF. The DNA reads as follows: TGTGCCAGCAGTGTCCACCCAACTAGCGGGGGGACGGGGGAGCAGTACTTC.